Given below is one T cell receptor beta chain in context. The target antigen is unknown. Germline CDR1 LNHNV, CDR2 YYDKDF (reference sequence). This CDR3 spans 16 amino acids. V was shortened by 8 bases and J by 6 bases, with 24 bases between the two germline ends. This specimen belongs to a study of shared clonotypes between healthy human individuals. Over several immunoSEQ plates, each subset's genomic DNA was distributed in even portions. Assay: immunoSEQ multiplex PCR; the TCRdb copy retains only in-frame clones and omits some. The sample shows approximately 640,000 clones, 90% of them seen only once. Study results and caveats: Only a few donors were included, so the genetic and exposure-history diversity represented was limited. Relative to memory subsets, naive subsets generally showed larger estimated richness. Sequencing of the sorted subsets was shown by rarefaction to be incomplete despite large depth.

The sequence derives from a man aged 18 to 35 in good health. Some clones in this sample may be carry-over from other donors' samples. The sequenced sample was memory CD8+ T cells from PBMCs. Subset given: CD45RO+ cells pooled with CCR7-negative TemRA cells. The chain joins TRBV15 to TRBJ2-3; D is perhaps TRBD1 or TRBD2 (6 bases each). The CDR3 is CATGGGGTPFGDTQYF. As DNA, the CDR3 is TGTGCCACCGGGGGCGGCGGGACCCCCTTCGGGGATACGCAGTATTTT.